What follows are 9 T cell receptor beta chains derived from one specimen sequenced in a study of cytomegalovirus exposure and HLA in healthy donors. 13 Jbeta primers and 60 Vbeta primers were used for the PCR. This table comes from immunoSEQ multiplex PCR, and its TCRdb copy is limited to in-frame clones, with some not included. The repertoire holds around 140,000 clones, with around 80% as singletons. The specimen was PBMCs. The receptors derive from a woman between 40 and 55 years old in good health and CMV-seronegative.

This chain uses TRBV5-1 with TRBJ2-2, with 11 positions matching TRBD1. The CDR3 has 17 amino acids. Losses at the gene ends were 4 bases for V and 1 base for J; bases not matched to a gene: 6. Germline V gene data show CDR1 as SGHRS and CDR2 as YFSETQ. The CDR3 coding sequence is TGCGCCAGCAGCATCCGGGGACAGGGGGGGAACACCGGGGAGCTGTTTTTT. This translates into CASSIRGQGGNTGELFF.

V and J are TRBV19 and TRBJ2-1; the match to TRBD2 covers 8 bases. The CDR3 totals 14 residues. CDR1 and CDR2 from the germline V gene are LNHDA and SQIVND (reference sequence). Trimming took 8 bases from V and 5 from J; bases not matched to a gene: 8. The CDR3 sequence: CASRAGGPHNEQFF. The CDR3 DNA is TGTGCCAGTCGGGCGGGAGGCCCACACAATGAGCAGTTCTTC. Full variable domain (remainder filled in from reference TRBV19 and TRBJ2-1): DGGITQSPKYLFRKEGQNVTLSCEQNLNHDAMYWYRQDPGQGLRLIYYSQIVNDFQKGDIAEGYSVSREKKESFPLTVTSAQKNPTAFYLCASRAGGPHNEQFFGPGTRLTVL.

The chain has TRBV11-3 and TRBJ1-5, with TRBD1 matching over 7 bases. Trimming took 0 bases from V and 2 from J; bases not matched to a gene: 10. CDR3 size: 18 residues. Germline CDR1 SGHNT, CDR2 YENEEA. The CDR3 region has the DNA TGTGCCAGCAGCTTAGATACAGGGGAGACTGGGTGCAATCAGCCCCAGCATTTT. The encoded protein is CASSLDTGETGCNQPQHF.

The J gene is TRBJ2-7, the V gene TRBV7-6; 8 bases fit TRBD2. The CDR3 contains 16 residues. V shed 4 bases, J shed 3 bases, and the junction held 11 bases outside the gene matches. Germline V gene sequence: CDR1 SGHVS, CDR2 FNYEAQ. The CDR3 region is CASSSTLAGAGYEQYF. The CDR3 region has the DNA TGTGCCAGCAGCTCCACCCTAGCGGGCGCAGGCTACGAGCAGTACTTC.

This clone appeared once. V usage is TRBV5-1 and J usage is TRBJ2-3; 7 nucleotides agree with TRBD2. J was trimmed by 0 bases and V by 7 bases; bases with no gene match: 5. Germline V lookup: CDR1 SGHRS, CDR2 YFSETQ. The CDR3 runs to 14 residues. The CDR3 reads CASRTSASTDTQYF. In nucleotides, the CDR3 is TGCGCCAGCCGTACTAGCGCGAGCACAGATACGCAGTATTTT.

This clone was picked up one time. This rearrangement joins TRBV11-2 to TRBJ2-7; tentatively, D is TRBD1 (6 bases). Trimming took off 1 base at V and 0 bases at J, with 7 bases between the two ends. Germline lookup yields CDR1 SGHAT and CDR2 FQNNGV. This CDR3 spans 14 amino acids. The CDR3 nucleotides read TGTGCCAGCAGCTTAGGACAGGTCTCCTACGAGCAGTACTTC. Translation: CASSLGQVSYEQYF.

V is TRBV29-1 and J is TRBJ1-3; D unresolved. Germline lookup yields CDR1 SQVTM and CDR2 ANQGSEA. V dropped 4 bases and J dropped 4 bases, with 8 bases sitting between them. This CDR3 is 12 amino acids long. CDR3 in amino acids: CSVVGPGNTIYF. CDR3 bases: TGCAGCGTTGTTGGGCCCGGAAACACCATATATTTT.

The gene calls are TRBV7-6 and TRBJ2-7; 9 bases agree with TRBD2. With V trimmed by 5 bases and J by 2 bases, 10 bases remained unmatched. The CDR3 loop spans 16 amino acids. CDR1 SGHVS and CDR2 FNYEAQ come from the germline V gene. The CDR3 sequence is CASSQSGTSYTYEQYF. The CDR3 DNA reads TGTGCCAGCAGCCAATCCGGGACTAGCTACACCTACGAGCAGTACTTC.

The CDR3 DNA follows: TGTGCCAGCAGCGCCGGGACAGGGGCCGGGGAGCTGTTTTTT. Protein: CASSAGTGAGELFF. This chain joins TRBV9 and TRBJ2-2; 10 bases are shared with TRBD1. The V segment lost 3 bases and the J segment 6 bases; nucleotides outside the gene matches: 2. Germline values: CDR1 SGDLS, CDR2 YYNGEE. This CDR3 has 14 amino acids.